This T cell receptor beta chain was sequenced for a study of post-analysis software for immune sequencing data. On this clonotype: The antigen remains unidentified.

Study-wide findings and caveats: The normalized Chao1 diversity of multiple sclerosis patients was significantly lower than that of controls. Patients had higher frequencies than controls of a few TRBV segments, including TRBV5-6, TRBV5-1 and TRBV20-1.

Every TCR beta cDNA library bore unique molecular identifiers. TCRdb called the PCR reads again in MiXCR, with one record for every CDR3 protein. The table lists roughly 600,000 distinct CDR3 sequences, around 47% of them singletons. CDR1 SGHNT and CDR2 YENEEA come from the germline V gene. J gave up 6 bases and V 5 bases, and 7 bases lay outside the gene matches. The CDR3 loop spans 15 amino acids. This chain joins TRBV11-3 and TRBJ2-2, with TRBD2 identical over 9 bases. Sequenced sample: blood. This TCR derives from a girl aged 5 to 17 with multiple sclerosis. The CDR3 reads CASSPDGGGAGELFF. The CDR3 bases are TGTGCCAGCAGCCCAGATGGCGGGGGGGCCGGGGAGCTGTTTTTT.